These 12 T cell receptor beta chains originate from one sample sequenced in a study of Graves' ophthalmopathy and Graves' hyperthyroidism. The authors amplified TCR beta CDR3 regions from RNA transcripts. First-round RT-PCR employed HTBI primers, with a second-round multiplex PCR after it. Using its own MiXCR run on the multiplex PCR reads, TCRdb lists one record per CDR3 protein. The table shows about 500,000 distinct CDR3 sequences, with 39% occurring only once. The specimen was peripheral blood or thyroid tissue (not recorded which). All receptors derive from an adult man with Graves' hyperthyroidism.

Details on this clonotype: A much larger clone lies one base from this, so it may be a read error. This chain joins TRBV10-3 and TRBJ1-1; D is uncertain. This CDR3 has 13 residues. Germline assignment: CDR1 ENHRY and CDR2 SYGVKD. CDR3 nucleotides: TGTGCCAACAGTCAGACCGTTAACACTGAAGCTTTCTTT. As protein: CANSQTVNTEAFF.

On this clonotype itself: This may be a read error, as it is one base from a much larger clone. This CDR3 fails to terminate in the conserved phenylalanine or tryptophan, so it likely reflects a read error. V usage is TRBV11-2 and J usage is TRBJ1-1; D is uncertain. CDR3 length equals 14 residues. The V gene's germline CDR1 is SGHAT and CDR2 FQNNGV. V dropped 5 bases and J dropped 0 bases, with 10 bases sitting between them. The CDR3 DNA sequence: TGTGCCAGCAGCCGCGCTAGCCTGAACACTGAAGCTTTCCTT. Its protein product is CASSRASLNTEAFL.

This chain connects TRBV7-2 to TRBJ2-7; 7 bases align to TRBD2. The CDR3 totals 14 residues. V shed 1 base and J 7 bases; nucleotides not matched to a gene: 7. Germline CDR1 reads SGHTA; CDR2 reads FQGNSA. Here the CDR3 DNA reads TGTGCCAGCAGCTTAGTTTGGGGGGGGGATGAGCAGTACTTC. Its translation: CASSLVWGGDEQYF.

To note about this clonotype: Its ends do not fully match the called genes, so a read error is possible. The V call is TRBV29-1, the J call TRBJ2-6; D gene unclear. The CDR3 consists of 9 residues. Germline CDR1 is SQVTM and CDR2 is ANQGSEA. The CDR3 nucleotides read TGCAGCGTTTCTAACGGCCTGACTTTC. Translation gives CSVSNGLTF.

This clonotype showed up many times. The rearrangement joins TRBV5-1 to TRBJ2-7; TRBD1 might be the D (6 bases). The CDR3 consists of 13 residues. The germline gives CDR1 SGHRS, CDR2 YFSETQ. The V gene lost 4 bases and the J gene lost 2 bases, with 10 bases spanning the gap. The CDR3 loop reads CASSLDSPYEQYF. CDR3 DNA: TGCGCCAGCAGCCTGGACAGTCCCTACGAGCAGTACTTC.

CDR3 sequence: CASSPSGDHGYTF. DNA of the CDR3: TGTGCCAGCAGCCCCTCGGGGGACCATGGCTACACCTTC. The rearrangement uses TRBV5-8 and TRBJ1-2; perhaps TRBD1 as D (5 bases). CDR1 and CDR2 (germline): SGHTS, YDEGEE. Trimming cost V 4 bases and J 6 bases, with 13 bases left between them. This CDR3 contains 13 residues.

This chain joins TRBV10-3 and TRBJ1-2; a weak D match, TRBD1 (6 bases). V lost 5 bases, J lost 9 bases, and 13 bases lay in between. CDR3 length equals 12 residues. The germline gives CDR1 ENHRY, CDR2 SYGVKD. CDR3 protein: CAISNHRDSYTF. CDR3 sequence (DNA): TGTGCCATCAGTAATCATCGGGACAGCTACACCTTC.

The rearrangement uses TRBV29-1 and TRBJ1-1; tentatively, D is TRBD1 (6 bases). The V and J ends lost 7 bases and 7 bases respectively, with 16 bases between them. Germline lookup yields CDR1 SQVTM and CDR2 ANQGSEA. This CDR3 has 12 amino acids. CDR3 amino acids: CSAATGRDEAFF. The CDR3 DNA reads TGCAGCGCCGCTACAGGGCGTGATGAAGCTTTCTTT.

This clonotype is a singleton in its sample. The chain joins TRBV9 to TRBJ1-2; D not resolved. This CDR3 contains 14 residues. The germline gives CDR1 SGDLS, CDR2 YYNGEE. V gave up 2 bases and J gave up 8 bases, with 16 bases separating them. The CDR3 here is CASSVELRELGYTF. The DNA of the CDR3 is TGTGCCAGCAGCGTTGAACTCCGGGAACTCGGCTACACCTTC.

This clonotype was detected ten times or more. V and J are TRBV7-9 and TRBJ2-5; D perhaps matches TRBD1 (6 bases). Germline V gives CDR1 SEHNR, CDR2 FQNEAQ (reference sequence). Trimming left V 3 bases short and J 1 base short, with 6 bases between. This CDR3 is 13 amino acids long. The CDR3 sequence is CASSLDSQETQYF. DNA for the CDR3: TGTGCCAGCAGCTTGGACAGCCAAGAGACCCAGTACTTC.

This clonotype has a count of ten or more. The chain couples TRBV12-3 or TRBV12-4 to TRBJ1-5; 7 nucleotides agree with TRBD1. V shed 0 bases and J 2 bases; nucleotides not matched to a gene: 4. The CDR3 has 16 amino acids. In DNA, the CDR3 is TGTGCCAGCAGTTTAGCGAGGGGGCTAGGCAATCAGCCCCAGCATTTT. It specifies CASSLARGLGNQPQHF.

This clonotype was observed many times. This chain links TRBV7-9 with TRBJ2-7; D might be TRBD2 (6 bases). Germline V CDR1 and CDR2: SEHNR, FQNEAQ (reference sequence). The CDR3 has 14 amino acids. Trimming took off 2 bases at V and 3 bases at J, with 11 bases between the two ends. CDR3 loop: CASSLSAGRYEQYF. The CDR3 DNA is TGTGCCAGCAGCTTAAGTGCGGGACGCTACGAGCAGTACTTC.